The 6 T cell receptor beta chains presented below share a single source sample, sequenced in a study of blood T cell repertoires in COVID-19. Data came from immunoSEQ multiplex PCR; TCRdb stores just in-frame clones and leaves some out. This table has fewer than 350,000 clones, almost 90% appearing once. Sequenced sample: PBMCs or T cells enriched from blood (not recorded which). These receptors were taken from a woman in her 30s who had been exposed to COVID-19.

The CDR3 region has the DNA TGTGCCAGTAGTACAATAACAGGGAGCTCCTACGAGCAGTACTTC. Protein sequence: CASSTITGSSYEQYF. This chain joins TRBV19 and TRBJ2-7, with D perhaps matching TRBD1 (6 bases). Per germline, CDR1 LNHDA and CDR2 SQIVND (reference sequence). This CDR3 is built from 15 residues. Trimming left V 4 bases short and J 0 bases short, with 13 bases between.

The V and J genes are TRBV4-1 and TRBJ2-3, with TRBD1 identical over 8 bases. J lost 0 bases, V lost 0 bases, and 11 bases had no gene match. CDR1 is MGHRA and CDR2 is YSYEKL in the germline V gene. The CDR3 spans 19 residues. The CDR3: CASSQEGGQALTSTDTQYF. The CDR3 nucleotides read TGCGCCAGCAGCCAAGAGGGGGGACAGGCATTAACTAGCACAGATACGCAGTATTTT.

In this sample, this clone turned up once. The chain recombines TRBV27 with TRBJ2-3; 12 nucleotides align to TRBD2. CDR1 and CDR2 from the germline V gene are MNHEY and SMNVEV (reference sequence). This CDR3 region has 15 residues. The V segment lost 8 bases and the J segment 0 bases; nucleotides outside the gene matches: 3. CDR3 protein: CASHGLAGSTDTQYF. The DNA for the CDR3 is TGTGCCAGCCACGGACTAGCGGGGAGCACAGATACGCAGTATTTT.

This clone was seen only once. This chain joins TRBV7-2 and TRBJ2-7; 10 bases are shared with TRBD2. The V gene end was trimmed by 0 bases and the J gene end by 1 base; junction bases not matched to a gene: 9. This CDR3 region has 18 residues. Germline V gene lookup returns CDR1 SGHTA and CDR2 FQGNSA. The chain's CDR3 is CASSLAHLAGARSYEQYF. CDR3 coding DNA: TGTGCCAGCAGCTTAGCGCACCTAGCGGGAGCTCGTTCCTACGAGCAGTACTTC.

The V gene is TRBV30, the J gene TRBJ1-2, with 8 positions matching TRBD1. This CDR3 region has 15 residues. The V gene end was trimmed by 0 bases and the J gene end by 5 bases; junction bases not matched to a gene: 8. Germline CDR1 GTSNPN, CDR2 SVGIG (reference sequence). The DNA of the CDR3 is TGTGCCTGGAGTGTCCGAGACAGGGGCTCATATGGCTACACCTTC. Amino acids: CAWSVRDRGSYGYTF.

In its sample, this clone was seen a few times. The V and J genes are TRBV6-5 and TRBJ2-5; TRBD2 matches at 8 bases. The CDR3 spans 15 residues. The V segment lost 7 bases and the J segment 5 bases; nucleotides outside the gene matches: 12. From germline, CDR1 is MNHEY and CDR2 SVGAGI. CDR3 protein: CASTSPGTRGETQYF. The CDR3 DNA follows: TGTGCCAGCACCTCACCCGGGACTAGGGGCGAGACCCAGTACTTC.